This T cell receptor (beta chain) was sequenced for a study of T-cell memory formation after mild COVID-19. On this clonotype itself: Its antigen is currently unknown.

Regarding the study as a whole: Some responding clones appeared in pre-infection memory, suggesting cross-reactive memory joined. Contracting CD4+ clones were located mainly in CM and EM, and CD8+ clones in EMRA. Clones contracting day 15 to 85 were balanced CD4/CD8; later expanders leaned CD4+.

UMIs and sample barcodes were carried by the TCR alpha and TCR beta cDNA libraries that 5'RACE produced using constant-segment primers. TCRdb fed the 5' RACE reads into MiXCR, producing one record per CDR3 protein. This table holds under 250,000 distinct CDR3 sequences, roughly 15% found once. Specimen: PBMCs or a T cell subset sorted from them (not recorded which). The TCR originated in an adult woman who had mild COVID-19 (a few samples of this study predate the infection). Cell type and time point are not known.

The CDR3 loop reads CASSPTGDGQPQHF. The CDR3 nucleotides are TGCGCCAGCAGCCCGACAGGGGACGGACAGCCCCAGCATTTT. The rearrangement uses TRBV5-1 and TRBJ1-5; TRBD1 matches 8 bases. The J segment lost 7 bases and the V segment lost 4 bases, leaving 7 bases of the junction unmatched. This CDR3 contains 14 residues. The germline V gene encodes CDR1 SGHRS and CDR2 YFSETQ. Full variable domain (remainder filled in from reference TRBV5-1 and TRBJ1-5): KAGVTQTPRYLIKTRGQQVTLSCSPISGHRSVSWYQQTPGQGLQFLFEYFSETQRNKGNFPGRFSGRQFSNSRSEMNVSTLELGDSALYLCASSPTGDGQPQHFGDGTRLSIL.